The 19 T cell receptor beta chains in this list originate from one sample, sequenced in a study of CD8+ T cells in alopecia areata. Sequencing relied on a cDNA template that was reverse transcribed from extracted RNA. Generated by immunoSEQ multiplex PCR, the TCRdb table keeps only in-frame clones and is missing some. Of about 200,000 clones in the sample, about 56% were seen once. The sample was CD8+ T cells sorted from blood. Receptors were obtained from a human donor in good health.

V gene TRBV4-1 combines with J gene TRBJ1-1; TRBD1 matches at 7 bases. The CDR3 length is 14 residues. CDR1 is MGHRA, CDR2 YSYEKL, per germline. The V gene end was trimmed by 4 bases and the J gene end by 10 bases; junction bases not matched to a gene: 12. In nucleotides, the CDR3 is TGCGCCAGCAGCCGAATGGGACAGCAGCTTGGAGCTTTCTTT. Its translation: CASSRMGQQLGAFF.

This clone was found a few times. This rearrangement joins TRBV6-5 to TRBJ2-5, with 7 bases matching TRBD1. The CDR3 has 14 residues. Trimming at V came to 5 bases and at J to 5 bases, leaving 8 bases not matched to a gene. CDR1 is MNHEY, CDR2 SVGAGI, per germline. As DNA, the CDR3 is TGTGCCAGCAGTCCGACAGGGTCCTTCGAGACCCAGTACTTC. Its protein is CASSPTGSFETQYF.

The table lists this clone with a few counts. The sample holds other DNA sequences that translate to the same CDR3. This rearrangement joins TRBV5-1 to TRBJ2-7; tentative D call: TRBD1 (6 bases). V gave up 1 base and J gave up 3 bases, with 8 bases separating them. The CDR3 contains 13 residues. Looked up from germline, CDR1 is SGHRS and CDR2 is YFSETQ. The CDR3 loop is CASSLTGLYEQYF. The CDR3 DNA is TGCGCCAGCAGCTTGACAGGGCTCTACGAGCAGTACTTC.

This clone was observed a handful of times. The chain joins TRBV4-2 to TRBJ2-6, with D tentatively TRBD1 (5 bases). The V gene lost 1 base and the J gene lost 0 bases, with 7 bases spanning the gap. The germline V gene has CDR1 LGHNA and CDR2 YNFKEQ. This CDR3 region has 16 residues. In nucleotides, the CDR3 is TGTGCCAGCAGCCAAGGGACAAACTCTGGGGCCAACGTCCTGACTTTC. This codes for CASSQGTNSGANVLTF.

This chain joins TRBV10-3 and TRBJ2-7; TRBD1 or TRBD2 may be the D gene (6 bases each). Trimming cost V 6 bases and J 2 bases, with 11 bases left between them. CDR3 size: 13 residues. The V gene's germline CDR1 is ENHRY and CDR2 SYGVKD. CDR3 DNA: TGTGCCATCAGGGAGGGACAACCCTACGAGCAGTACTTC. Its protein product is CAIREGQPYEQYF.

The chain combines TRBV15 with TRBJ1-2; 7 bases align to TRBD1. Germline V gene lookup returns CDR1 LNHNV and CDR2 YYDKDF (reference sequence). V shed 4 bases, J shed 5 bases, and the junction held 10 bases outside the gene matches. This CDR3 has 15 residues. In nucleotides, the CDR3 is TGTGCCACCAGCACGAGGGGACAGACCTTGTATGGCTACACCTTC. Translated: CATSTRGQTLYGYTF.

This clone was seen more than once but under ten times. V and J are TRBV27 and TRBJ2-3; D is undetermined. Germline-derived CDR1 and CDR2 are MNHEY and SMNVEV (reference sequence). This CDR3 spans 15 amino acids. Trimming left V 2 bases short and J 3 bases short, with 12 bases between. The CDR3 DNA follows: TGTGCCAGCAGTTTAACACCCCTCGGGACAGATACGCAGTATTTT. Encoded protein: CASSLTPLGTDTQYF.

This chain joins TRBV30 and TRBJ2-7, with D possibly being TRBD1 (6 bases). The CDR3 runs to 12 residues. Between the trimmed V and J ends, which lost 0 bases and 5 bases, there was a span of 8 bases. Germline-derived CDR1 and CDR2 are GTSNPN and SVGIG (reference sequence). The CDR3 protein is CAWSVGTNEQYF. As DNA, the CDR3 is TGTGCCTGGAGTGTTGGGACAAACGAGCAGTACTTC.

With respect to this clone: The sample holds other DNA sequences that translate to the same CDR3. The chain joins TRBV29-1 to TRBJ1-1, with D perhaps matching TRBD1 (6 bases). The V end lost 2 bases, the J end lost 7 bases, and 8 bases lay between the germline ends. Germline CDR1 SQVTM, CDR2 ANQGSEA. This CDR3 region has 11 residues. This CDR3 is CSVEKGGEAFF. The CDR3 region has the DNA TGCAGCGTTGAAAAGGGGGGTGAAGCTTTCTTT. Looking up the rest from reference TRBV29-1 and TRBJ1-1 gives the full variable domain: SAVISQKPSRDICQRGTSLTIQCQVDSQVTMMFWYRQQPGQSLTLIATANQGSEATYESGFVIDKFPISRPNLTFSTLTVSNMSPEDSSIYLCSVEKGGEAFFGQGTRLTVV.

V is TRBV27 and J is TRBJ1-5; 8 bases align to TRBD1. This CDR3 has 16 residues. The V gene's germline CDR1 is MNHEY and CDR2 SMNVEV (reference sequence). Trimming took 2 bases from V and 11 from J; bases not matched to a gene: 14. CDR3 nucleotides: TGTGCCAGCAGTTTAATCGCGGACAGGGACAATACGGCCCAGCATTTT. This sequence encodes CASSLIADRDNTAQHF.

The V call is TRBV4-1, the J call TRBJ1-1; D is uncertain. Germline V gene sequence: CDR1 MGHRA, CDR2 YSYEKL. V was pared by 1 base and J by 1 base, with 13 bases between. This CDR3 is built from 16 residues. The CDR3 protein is CASSQVRSSGNTEAFF. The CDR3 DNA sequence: TGCGCCAGCAGCCAAGTTAGGTCCAGCGGGAACACTGAAGCTTTCTTT.

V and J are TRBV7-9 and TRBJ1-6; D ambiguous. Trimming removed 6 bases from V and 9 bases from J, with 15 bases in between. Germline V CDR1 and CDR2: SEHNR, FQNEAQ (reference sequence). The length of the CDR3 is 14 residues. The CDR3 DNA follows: TGTGCCAGCAGTTTACCCATGGATACTTCACCCCTCCACTTT. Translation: CASSLPMDTSPLHF. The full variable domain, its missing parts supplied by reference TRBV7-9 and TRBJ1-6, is DTGVSQNPRHKITKRGQNVTFRCDPISEHNRLYWYRQTLGQGPEFLTYFQNEAQLEKSRLLSDRFSAERPKGSFSTLEIQRTEQGDSAMYLCASSLPMDTSPLHFGNGTRLTVT.

The CDR3 reads CASSLYGQTYEQYF. The CDR3 bases are TGTGCCAGCAGCTTATACGGGCAGACCTACGAGCAGTACTTC. V usage is TRBV7-8 and J usage is TRBJ2-7; D ambiguous. CDR1 and CDR2 (germline): SGHVS, FQNEAQ. There are 14 residues in the CDR3. The ends were cut back, 2 bases at V and 2 bases at J, with 10 bases in the middle.

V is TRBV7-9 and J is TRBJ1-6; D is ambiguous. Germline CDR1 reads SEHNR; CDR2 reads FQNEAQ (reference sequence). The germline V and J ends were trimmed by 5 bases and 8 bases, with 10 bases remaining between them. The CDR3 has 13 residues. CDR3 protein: CASSQKGDSPLHF. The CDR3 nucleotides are TGTGCCAGCAGCCAGAAAGGCGATTCACCCCTCCACTTT.

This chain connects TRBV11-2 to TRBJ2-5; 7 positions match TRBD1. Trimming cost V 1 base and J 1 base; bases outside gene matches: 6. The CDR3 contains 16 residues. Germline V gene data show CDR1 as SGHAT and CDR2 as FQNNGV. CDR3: CASSLANRQGQETQYF. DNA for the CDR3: TGTGCCAGCAGCTTAGCCAACAGACAGGGCCAAGAGACCCAGTACTTC.

The CDR3 region is CASSSYRGTGELFF. As DNA, the CDR3 is TGCGCCAGCAGCTCATACAGGGGGACCGGGGAGCTGTTTTTT. The chain joins TRBV5-1 to TRBJ2-2; 8 positions match TRBD1. The CDR3 is 14 amino acids. V lost 3 bases and J lost 5; bases outside the gene matches: 3. CDR1 and CDR2 (germline): SGHRS, YFSETQ.

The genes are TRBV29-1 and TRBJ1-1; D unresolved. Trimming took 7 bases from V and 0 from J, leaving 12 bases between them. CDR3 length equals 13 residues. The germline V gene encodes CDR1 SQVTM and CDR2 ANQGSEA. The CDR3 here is CSAQWTVNTEAFF. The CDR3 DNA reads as TGCAGCGCTCAGTGGACGGTGAACACTGAAGCTTTCTTT.

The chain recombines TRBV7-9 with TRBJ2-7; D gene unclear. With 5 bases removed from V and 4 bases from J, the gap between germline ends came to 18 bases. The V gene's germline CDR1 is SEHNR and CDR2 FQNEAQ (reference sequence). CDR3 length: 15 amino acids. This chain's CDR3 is CASSLDALLGYEQYF. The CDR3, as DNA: TGTGCCAGCAGCCTGGACGCACTTCTAGGGTACGAGCAGTACTTC.

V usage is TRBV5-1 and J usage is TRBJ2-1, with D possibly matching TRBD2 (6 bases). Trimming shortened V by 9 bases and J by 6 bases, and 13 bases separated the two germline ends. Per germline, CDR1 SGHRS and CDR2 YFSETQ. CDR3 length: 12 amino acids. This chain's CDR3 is CATSAGSNEQFF. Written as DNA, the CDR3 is TGCGCCACATCTGCGGGGTCCAATGAGCAGTTCTTC.